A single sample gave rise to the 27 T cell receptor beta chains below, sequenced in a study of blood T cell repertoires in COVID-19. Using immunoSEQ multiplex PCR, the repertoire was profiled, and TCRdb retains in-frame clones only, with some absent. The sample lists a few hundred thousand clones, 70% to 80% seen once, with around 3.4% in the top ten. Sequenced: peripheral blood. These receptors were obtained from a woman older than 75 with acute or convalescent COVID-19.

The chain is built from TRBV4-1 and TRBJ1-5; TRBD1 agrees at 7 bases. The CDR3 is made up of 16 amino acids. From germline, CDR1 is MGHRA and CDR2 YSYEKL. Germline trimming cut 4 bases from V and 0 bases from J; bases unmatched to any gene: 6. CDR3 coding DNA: TGCGCCAGCAGCCCACAGGGGAGGAGTAGCAATCAGCCCCAGCATTTT. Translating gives CASSPQGRSSNQPQHF.

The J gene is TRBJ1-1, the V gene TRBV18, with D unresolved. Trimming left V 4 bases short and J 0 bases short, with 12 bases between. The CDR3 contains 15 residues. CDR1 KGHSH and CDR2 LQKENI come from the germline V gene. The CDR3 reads CASSLKTGMNTEAFF. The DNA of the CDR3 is TGTGCCAGCTCACTTAAGACGGGGATGAACACTGAAGCTTTCTTT.

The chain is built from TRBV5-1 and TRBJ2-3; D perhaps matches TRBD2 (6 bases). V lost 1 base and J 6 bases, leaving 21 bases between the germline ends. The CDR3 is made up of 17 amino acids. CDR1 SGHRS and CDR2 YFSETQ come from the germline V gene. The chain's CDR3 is CASSLRAGRGSSDTQYF. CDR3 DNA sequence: TGCGCCAGCAGCTTGCGTGCGGGGCGGGGTTCCAGTGATACGCAGTATTTT. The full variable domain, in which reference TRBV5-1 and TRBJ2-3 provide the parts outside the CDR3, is KAGVTQTPRYLIKTRGQQVTLSCSPISGHRSVSWYQQTPGQGLQFLFEYFSETQRNKGNFPGRFSGRQFSNSRSEMNVSTLELGDSALYLCASSLRAGRGSSDTQYFGPGTRLTVL.

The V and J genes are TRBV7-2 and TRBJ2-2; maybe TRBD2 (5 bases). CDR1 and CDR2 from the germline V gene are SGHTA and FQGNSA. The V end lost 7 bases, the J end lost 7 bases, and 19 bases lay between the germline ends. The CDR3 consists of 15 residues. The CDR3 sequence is CASTPPGGPIGELFF. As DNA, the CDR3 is TGTGCCAGCACCCCTCCTGGCGGGCCGATCGGGGAGCTGTTTTTT.

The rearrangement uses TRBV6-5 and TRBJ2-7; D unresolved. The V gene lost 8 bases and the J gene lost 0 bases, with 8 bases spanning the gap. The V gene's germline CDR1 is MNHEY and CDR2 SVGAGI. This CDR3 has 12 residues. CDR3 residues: CASAEHSYEQYF. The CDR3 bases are TGTGCCAGCGCCGAACACTCCTACGAGCAGTACTTC.

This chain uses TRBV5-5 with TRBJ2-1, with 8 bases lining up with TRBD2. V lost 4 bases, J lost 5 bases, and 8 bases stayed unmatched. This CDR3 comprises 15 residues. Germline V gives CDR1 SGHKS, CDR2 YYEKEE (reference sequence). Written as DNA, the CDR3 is TGTGCCAGCAGCCCCATAGCGGGGTCTAACAATGAGCAGTTCTTC. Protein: CASSPIAGSNNEQFF.

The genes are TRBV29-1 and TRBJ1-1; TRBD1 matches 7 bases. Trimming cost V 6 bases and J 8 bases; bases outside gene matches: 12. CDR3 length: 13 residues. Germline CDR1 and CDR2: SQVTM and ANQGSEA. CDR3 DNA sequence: TGCAGCGTGGGGGGACAGCTAATCTCCGAAGCTTTCTTT. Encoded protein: CSVGGQLISEAFF. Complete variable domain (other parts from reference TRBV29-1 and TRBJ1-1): SAVISQKPSRDICQRGTSLTIQCQVDSQVTMMFWYRQQPGQSLTLIATANQGSEATYESGFVIDKFPISRPNLTFSTLTVSNMSPEDSSIYLCSVGGQLISEAFFGQGTRLTVV.

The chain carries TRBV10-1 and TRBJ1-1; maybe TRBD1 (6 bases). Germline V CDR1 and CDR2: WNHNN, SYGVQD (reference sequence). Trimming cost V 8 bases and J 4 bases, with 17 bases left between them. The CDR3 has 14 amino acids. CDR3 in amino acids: CASPATGRFTEAFF. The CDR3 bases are TGCGCCAGCCCCGCTACAGGGCGGTTCACTGAAGCTTTCTTT.

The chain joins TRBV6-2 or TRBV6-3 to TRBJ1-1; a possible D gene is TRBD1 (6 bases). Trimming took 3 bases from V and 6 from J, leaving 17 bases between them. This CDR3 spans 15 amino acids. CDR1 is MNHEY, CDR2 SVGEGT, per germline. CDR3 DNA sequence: TGTGCCAGCAGTTATTTAAGACAGGTGACTCCTGAAGCTTTCTTT. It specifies CASSYLRQVTPEAFF.

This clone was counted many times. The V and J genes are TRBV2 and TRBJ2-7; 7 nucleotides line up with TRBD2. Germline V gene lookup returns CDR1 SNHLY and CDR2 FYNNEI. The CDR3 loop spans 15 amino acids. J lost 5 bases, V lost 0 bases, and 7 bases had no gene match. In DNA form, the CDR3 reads TGTGCCAGCAGTGAAGCTAGAGGGAGGGCCAACGAGCAGTACTTC. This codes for CASSEARGRANEQYF.

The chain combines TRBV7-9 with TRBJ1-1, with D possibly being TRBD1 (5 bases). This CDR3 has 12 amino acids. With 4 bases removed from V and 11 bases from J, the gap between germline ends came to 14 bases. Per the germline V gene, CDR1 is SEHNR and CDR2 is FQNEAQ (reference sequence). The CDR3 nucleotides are TGTGCCAGCAGCTCAGGACAAACTCGGGCTTTCTTT. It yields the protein CASSSGQTRAFF.

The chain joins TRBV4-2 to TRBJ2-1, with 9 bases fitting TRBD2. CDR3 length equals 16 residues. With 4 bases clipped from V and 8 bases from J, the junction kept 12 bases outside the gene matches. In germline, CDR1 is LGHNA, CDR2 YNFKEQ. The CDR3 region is CASSPNLAGGRHEQFF. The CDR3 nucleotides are TGTGCCAGCAGCCCCAATTTGGCGGGAGGGCGGCATGAGCAGTTCTTC.

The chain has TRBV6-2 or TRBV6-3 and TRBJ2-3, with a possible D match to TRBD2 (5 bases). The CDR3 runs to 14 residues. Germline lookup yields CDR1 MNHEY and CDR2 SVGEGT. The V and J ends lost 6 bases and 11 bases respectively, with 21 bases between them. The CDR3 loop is CASSPITLALKQYF. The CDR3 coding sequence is TGTGCCAGCAGCCCGATCACCTTAGCGCTTAAGCAGTATTTT.

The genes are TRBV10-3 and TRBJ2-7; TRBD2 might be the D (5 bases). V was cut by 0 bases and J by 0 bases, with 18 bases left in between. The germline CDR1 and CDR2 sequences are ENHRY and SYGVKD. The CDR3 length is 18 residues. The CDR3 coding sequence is TGTGCCATCAGTGAGTCGATAGTAGGTCGGAGGAGCTCCTACGAGCAGTACTTC. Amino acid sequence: CAISESIVGRRSSYEQYF.

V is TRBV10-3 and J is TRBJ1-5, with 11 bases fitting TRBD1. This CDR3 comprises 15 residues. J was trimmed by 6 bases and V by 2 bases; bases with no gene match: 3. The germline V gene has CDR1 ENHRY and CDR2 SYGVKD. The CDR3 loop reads CAISEGQGAGQPQHF. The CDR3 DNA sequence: TGTGCCATCAGTGAGGGACAGGGGGCCGGTCAGCCCCAGCATTTT.

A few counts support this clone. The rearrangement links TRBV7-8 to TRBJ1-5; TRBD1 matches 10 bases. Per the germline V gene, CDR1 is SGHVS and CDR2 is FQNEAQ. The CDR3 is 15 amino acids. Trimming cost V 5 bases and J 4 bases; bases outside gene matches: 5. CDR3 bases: TGTGCCAGCAGCACCCGGACAGGGGGGAATCAGCCCCAGCATTTT. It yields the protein CASSTRTGGNQPQHF.

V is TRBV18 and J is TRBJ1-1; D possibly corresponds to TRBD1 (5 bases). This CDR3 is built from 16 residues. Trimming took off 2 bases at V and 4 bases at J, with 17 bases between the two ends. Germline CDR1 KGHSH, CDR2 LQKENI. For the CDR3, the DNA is TGTGCCAGCTCACCAATTCGGAACTCCGGGGGCACTGAAGCTTTCTTT. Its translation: CASSPIRNSGGTEAFF. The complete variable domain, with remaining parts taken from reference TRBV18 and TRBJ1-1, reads NAGVMQNPRHLVRRRGQEARLRCSPMKGHSHVYWYRQLPEEGLKFMVYLQKENIIDESGMPKERFSAEFPKEGPSILRIQQVVRGDSAAYFCASSPIRNSGGTEAFFGQGTRLTVV.

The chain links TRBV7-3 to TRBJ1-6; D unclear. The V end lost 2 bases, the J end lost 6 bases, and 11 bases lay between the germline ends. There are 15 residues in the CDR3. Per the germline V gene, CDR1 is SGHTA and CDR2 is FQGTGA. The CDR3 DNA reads TGTGCCAGCAGCTTAGCCTCATCGGGTAATTCACCCCTCCACTTT. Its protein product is CASSLASSGNSPLHF.

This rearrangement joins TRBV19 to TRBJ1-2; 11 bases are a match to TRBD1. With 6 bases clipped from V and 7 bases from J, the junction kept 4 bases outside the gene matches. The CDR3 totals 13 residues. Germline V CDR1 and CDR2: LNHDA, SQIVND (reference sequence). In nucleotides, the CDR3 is TGTGCCAGTAGGGACAGGGGGCGCGGTGGCTACACCTTC. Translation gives CASRDRGRGGYTF.

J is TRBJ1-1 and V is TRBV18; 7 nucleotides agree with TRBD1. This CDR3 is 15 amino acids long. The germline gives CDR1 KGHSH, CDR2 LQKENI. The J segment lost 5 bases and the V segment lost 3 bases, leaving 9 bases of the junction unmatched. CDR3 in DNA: TGTGCCAGCTCACCGGCAGGACAGGTCGGTACTGAAGCTTTCTTT. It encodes CASSPAGQVGTEAFF. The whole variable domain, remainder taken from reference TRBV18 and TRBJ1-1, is NAGVMQNPRHLVRRRGQEARLRCSPMKGHSHVYWYRQLPEEGLKFMVYLQKENIIDESGMPKERFSAEFPKEGPSILRIQQVVRGDSAAYFCASSPAGQVGTEAFFGQGTRLTVV.

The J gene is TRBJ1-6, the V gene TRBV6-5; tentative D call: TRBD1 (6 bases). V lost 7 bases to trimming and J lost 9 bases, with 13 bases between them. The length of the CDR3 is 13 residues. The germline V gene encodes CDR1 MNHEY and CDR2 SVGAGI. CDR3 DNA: TGTGCCAGCAAGGGGGGGCTAGGTTCACCCCTCCACTTT. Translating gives CASKGGLGSPLHF.

The chain's CDR3 is CASSVVGDYPTDTQYF. CDR3 nucleotide sequence: TGTGCCAGCAGCGTAGTTGGGGACTATCCCACAGATACGCAGTATTTT. The chain is built from TRBV9 and TRBJ2-3, with TRBD2 identical over 7 bases. CDR1 SGDLS and CDR2 YYNGEE come from the germline V gene. The length of the CDR3 is 16 residues. Germline trimming cut 0 bases from V and 2 bases from J; bases unmatched to any gene: 6.

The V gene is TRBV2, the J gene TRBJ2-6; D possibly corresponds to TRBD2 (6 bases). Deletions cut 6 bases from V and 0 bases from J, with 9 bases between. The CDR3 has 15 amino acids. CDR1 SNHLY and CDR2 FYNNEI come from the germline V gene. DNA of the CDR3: TGTGCCAGCAGGGCGGGGTCCTCTGGGGCCAACGTCCTGACTTTC. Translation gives CASRAGSSGANVLTF.

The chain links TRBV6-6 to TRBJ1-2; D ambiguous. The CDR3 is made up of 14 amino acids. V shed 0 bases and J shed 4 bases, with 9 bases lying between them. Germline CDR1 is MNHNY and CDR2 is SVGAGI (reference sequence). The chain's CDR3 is CASSYSRDGYGYTF. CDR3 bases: TGTGCCAGCAGTTACTCCCGGGATGGCTATGGCTACACCTTC.

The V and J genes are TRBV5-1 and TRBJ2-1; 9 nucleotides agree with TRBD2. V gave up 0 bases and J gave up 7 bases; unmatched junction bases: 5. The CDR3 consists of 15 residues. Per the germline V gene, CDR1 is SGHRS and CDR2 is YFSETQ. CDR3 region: CASSLAAGGWNEQFF. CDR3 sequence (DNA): TGCGCCAGCAGCTTGGCGGCGGGAGGGTGGAATGAGCAGTTCTTC.

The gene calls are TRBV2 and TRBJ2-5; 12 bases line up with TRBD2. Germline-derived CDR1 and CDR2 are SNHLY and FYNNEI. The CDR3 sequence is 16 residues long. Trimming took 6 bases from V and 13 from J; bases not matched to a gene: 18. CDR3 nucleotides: TGTGCCAGCAGGAAACTAGCGGGAGGCCCCGACTTCCCCCCGTACTTC. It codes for CASRKLAGGPDFPPYF.

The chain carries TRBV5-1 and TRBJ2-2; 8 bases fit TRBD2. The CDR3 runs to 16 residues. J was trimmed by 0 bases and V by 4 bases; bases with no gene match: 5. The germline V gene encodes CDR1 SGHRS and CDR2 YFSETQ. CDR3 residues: CASSTGGSSNTGELFF. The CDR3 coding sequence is TGCGCCAGCAGCACGGGAGGGAGTTCGAACACCGGGGAGCTGTTTTTT.